Shown below are 14 T cell receptor beta chains from a single sample sequenced in a study of T cell repertoires in aging, cancer and after chemotherapy. Rearranged V-D-J TRB sequences were amplified with a mixed TRB-A/B primer pool. TCRdb reprocessed the multiplex PCR reads via MiXCR and lists one record per CDR3 protein. The table has around 1,800 distinct CDR3 sequences, 20% to 25% seen once; the top ten hold approximately 58%. The template was genomic DNA from peripheral blood, not RNA. The specimen was blood. These receptors all come from a human donor with a solid tumor.

V and J are TRBV18 and TRBJ1-5; D not certain. Germline V gives CDR1 KGHSH, CDR2 LQKENI. V lost 2 bases, J lost 4 bases, and 6 bases lay in between. The CDR3 is 13 amino acids. The CDR3: CASSPGGNQPQHF. CDR3 DNA sequence: TGTGCCAGCTCACCAGGCGGAAATCAGCCCCAGCATTTT.

Concerning this clonotype: Compared with germline, one end of the junction differs, possibly owing to a read error. This rearrangement joins TRBV20-1 to TRBJ1-5, with D unclear. Germline V lookup: CDR1 DFQATT, CDR2 SNEGSKA (reference sequence). The CDR3 runs to 15 residues. The CDR3 nucleotides are TGCAGTACTAGAGCCAGCGTCGGGGGCAATCAGCCCCAGCATTTT. Translating gives CSTRASVGGNQPQHF.

In this sample, this clonotype turned up a few times. In DNA, the CDR3 is TGTGCCAGCAGTCGACAGGGGATATCCAATGAGCAGTTCTTC. It translates to CASSRQGISNEQFF. V and J are TRBV7-2 and TRBJ2-1; TRBD1 matches at 8 bases. Germline V lookup: CDR1 SGHTA, CDR2 FQGNSA. This CDR3 is 14 amino acids long. The J segment lost 6 bases and the V segment lost 6 bases, leaving 7 bases of the junction unmatched.

This clonotype is labeled as medium-sized. This sequence joins TRBV6-6 and TRBJ2-2; a weak D match, TRBD1 (6 bases). Trimming took off 6 bases at V and 5 bases at J, with 13 bases between the two ends. Looked up from germline, CDR1 is MNHNY and CDR2 is SVGAGI (reference sequence). The CDR3 runs 14 residues. The CDR3 here is CASSNSGQTGELFF. CDR3 coding DNA: TGTGCCAGCAGCAATAGTGGACAGACCGGGGAGCTGTTTTTT.

This clonotype ranks as medium-sized. V is TRBV6-1 and J is TRBJ2-7; D is ambiguous. The CDR3 contains 11 residues. V dropped 1 base and J dropped 12 bases, with 10 bases sitting between them. Germline loops: CDR1 MNHNS, CDR2 SASEGT. The CDR3 reads CASSEGQKRYF. CDR3 in DNA: TGTGCCAGCAGTGAAGGGCAGAAGCGGTACTTC.

This clonotype is labeled as medium-sized. The rearrangement joins TRBV18 to TRBJ1-2, with D unclear. The CDR3 length is 14 residues. Trimming took 3 bases from V and 5 from J, leaving 13 bases between them. CDR1 KGHSH and CDR2 LQKENI come from the germline V gene. The CDR3 DNA sequence: TGTGCCAGCTCACCGGGCTTCGGCCTTTATGGCTACACCTTC. Its protein product is CASSPGFGLYGYTF.

This clonotype is medium-sized by share. The CDR3 loop is CASSALRLAEVYNEQFF. The CDR3 DNA follows: TGTGCCAGCAGTGCCTTGCGACTAGCGGAGGTCTACAATGAGCAGTTCTTC. The rearrangement links TRBV6-1 to TRBJ2-1; 9 bases fit TRBD2. CDR1 is MNHNS and CDR2 is SASEGT in the germline V gene. V trimming: 4 bases; J trimming: 3 bases; junction bases outside the gene matches: 10. The CDR3 has 17 amino acids.

This rearrangement joins TRBV4-3 to TRBJ2-3, with D uncertain. CDR1 is LGHNA, CDR2 YSLEER, per germline. The CDR3 totals 13 residues. Trimming pared 0 bases from V and 6 bases from J, leaving 7 bases between. The CDR3 bases are TGCGCCAGCAGCCAAGATCCCAGGGATACGCAGTATTTT. The encoded protein is CASSQDPRDTQYF.

V usage is TRBV5-1 and J usage is TRBJ2-1; 9 positions agree with TRBD2. This CDR3 is built from 14 residues. Germline V gives CDR1 SGHRS, CDR2 YFSETQ. J lost 5 bases, V lost 2 bases, and 2 bases had no gene match. DNA for the CDR3: TGCGCCAGCAGCTTTTTAGCGGGAGACAATGAGCAGTTCTTC. It translates to CASSFLAGDNEQFF.

By share of the sample, this clonotype is medium-sized. V usage is TRBV19 and J usage is TRBJ1-5, with D uncertain. V dropped 4 bases and J dropped 5 bases, with 6 bases sitting between them. The CDR3 sequence is 12 residues long. The germline V gene has CDR1 LNHDA and CDR2 SQIVND (reference sequence). The CDR3 DNA reads TGTGCCAGTAGTAATGGAGATCAGCCCCAGCATTTT. Translating it yields CASSNGDQPQHF. Based on the CDR3 plus reference TRBV19 and TRBJ1-5, the full variable domain is DGGITQSPKYLFRKEGQNVTLSCEQNLNHDAMYWYRQDPGQGLRLIYYSQIVNDFQKGDIAEGYSVSREKKESFPLTVTSAQKNPTAFYLCASSNGDQPQHFGDGTRLSIL.

This clonotype showed up just a few times. This chain joins TRBV6-5 and TRBJ1-3; a possible D gene is TRBD1 (5 bases). From germline, CDR1 is MNHEY and CDR2 SVGAGI. The ends were cut back, 5 bases at V and 0 bases at J, with 8 bases in the middle. The CDR3 consists of 14 residues. The CDR3 region has the DNA TGTGCCAGCAGTGATGGGGGCTCTGGAAACACCATATATTTT. It translates to CASSDGGSGNTIYF.

This clonotype was picked up a small number of times. The gene calls are TRBV5-1 and TRBJ2-1; a possible D gene is TRBD2 (5 bases). With 2 bases removed from V and 10 bases from J, the gap between germline ends came to 10 bases. Germline lookup yields CDR1 SGHRS and CDR2 YFSETQ. The CDR3 totals 12 residues. CDR3 DNA: TGCGCCAGCAGCTTCGGACTCGGAGAGCAGTTCTTC. It codes for CASSFGLGEQFF.

This clonotype was seen a few times. J is TRBJ2-5 and V is TRBV4-3; TRBD1 is a possible D gene (6 bases). V shed 3 bases and J shed 7 bases, with 18 bases lying between them. CDR3 size: 15 residues. CDR1 is LGHNA and CDR2 is YSLEER in the germline V gene. The CDR3 DNA reads as TGCGCCAGCAGCCACGGAGACAGGTCAGAGGGGACCCAGTACTTC. It codes for CASSHGDRSEGTQYF.

The chain carries TRBV5-1 and TRBJ2-6; D unclear. Germline CDR1 and CDR2: SGHRS and YFSETQ. This CDR3 contains 14 residues. With 0 bases removed from V and 0 bases from J, the gap between germline ends came to 1 base. The CDR3 loop is CASSLASGANVLTF. The CDR3, as DNA: TGCGCCAGCAGCTTGGCCTCTGGGGCCAACGTCCTGACTTTC.